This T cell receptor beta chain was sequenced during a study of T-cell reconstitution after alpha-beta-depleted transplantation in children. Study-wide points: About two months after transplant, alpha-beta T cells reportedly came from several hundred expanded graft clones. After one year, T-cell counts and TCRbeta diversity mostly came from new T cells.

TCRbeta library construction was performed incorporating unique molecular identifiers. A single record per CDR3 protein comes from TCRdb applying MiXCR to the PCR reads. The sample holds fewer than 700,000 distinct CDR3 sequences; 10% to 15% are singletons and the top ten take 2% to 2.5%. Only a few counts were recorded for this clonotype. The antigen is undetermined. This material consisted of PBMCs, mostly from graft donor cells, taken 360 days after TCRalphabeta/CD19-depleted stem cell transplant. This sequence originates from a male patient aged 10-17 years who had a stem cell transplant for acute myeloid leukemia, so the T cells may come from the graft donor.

CDR3 region: CASSPLRGTGELFF. CDR3 DNA sequence: TGTGCCAGCAGCCCCCTCAGGGGCACCGGGGAGCTGTTTTTT. V is TRBV9 and J is TRBJ2-2, with D possibly TRBD1 on 6 matching bases. The CDR3 contains 14 residues. Trimming took off 4 bases at V and 4 bases at J, with 11 bases between the two ends. Germline values: CDR1 SGDLS, CDR2 YYNGEE.